The text below deals with one T cell receptor beta chain. No antigen is known for it. From the germline J gene comes the end of the CDR3, since the read stops 3 residues before it. This entry belongs to a study of Tregs in tolerant kidney transplant recipients (dated by TCRdb to 2018 to 2020). General notes on the study: The transplants used related donors with nonmyeloablative bone marrow transplantation, and mixed chimerism in the human trials was transient. TCRbeta sequencing was used in the study to identify donor-specific regulatory T cells before combined kidney and bone marrow transplantation, and the identified cells were then tracked after transplant.

General findings and caveats noted by the study authors: Because the study included only a small number of patients, the results must be confirmed in larger populations and under other immunosuppression protocols. Biological reproducibility was not directly addressed, though technical replication error appeared minimal. Donor-specific Treg expansion exceeded global Treg expansion in tolerant patients, suggesting antigen-driven rather than nonspecific expansion. Expanding Tregs with activated donor B cells appeared to identify the most biologically relevant and donor-specific TCRbeta repertoire. Because the PCR primers were changed over time for some patients, nucleotide-level comparison could not be performed across the samples from those patients.

The time point label on this specimen signifies: blood sample drawn before combined kidney and bone marrow transplant. Thawed PBMCs were FACS-sorted into unstimulated Tregs (CD4+CD25+CD127-), CD4+ non-Tregs (CD4+CD25-), CD4 cells and CD8 cells. Patients were 4 combined kidney and bone marrow transplant recipients from the ITN036ST trial, and only these trial subjects had samples available. Healthy control blood was separated into PBMCs by Ficoll density gradient and cryopreserved, and patient PBMCs were collected both before and after transplant. Reading from cysteine to phenylalanine, the CDR3 counts 14 amino acids. Part of the CDR3 DNA is given, 33 bases translated from base 1. CDR1 GTSNPN and CDR2 SVGIG are derived from the germline V gene (reference sequence). Ends trimmed: V by 0 bases, J by 5 bases; bases unmatched to a gene: 5. For TCRbeta CDR3 sequencing, genomic DNA was extracted from sorted cells using the QIAGEN DNeasy Blood and Tissue Kit. High-throughput TCRbeta CDR3 sequencing was carried out commercially through immunoSEQ, with PCR amplification with bias correction and internal controls included. Per the source publication's procedure: Unique productive TCRbeta sequences were defined by CDR3 nucleotide sequence when primers matched and otherwise by CDR3 amino acid sequence together with Vbeta and Jbeta genes. As a correction for sorting error, sequences shared between sorted populations at a frequency ratio of 2:1 or less were discarded, and the remaining shared sequences were assigned to the higher population. Donor-reactive sequences were defined as at least 5-fold expanded in CFSE-low cells versus unstimulated cells, with frequency of at least 0.01% in CFSE-low cells. Jensen-Shannon divergence calculated on the top 100 TCRbeta sequences ranked by frequency was used to measure repertoire divergence. For samples with multiple sequencing runs, sorting error was corrected in each run separately before the runs were combined. TCRdb took over this immuneACCESS table, retaining in-frame rearrangements with V and J assigned. Such tables are incomplete; in checked studies, under half of the missing clones stem from an unresolved V gene, and the remainder is unexplained. V and J calls and clone size are those listed in that table; D and trimming were worked out from the DNA. This sample's records show under 55,000 clones. The ten largest account for 0.83% of the sample.

The receptor was isolated from a human donor who received a combined kidney and bone marrow transplant. This receptor chain uses TRBV30 and TRBJ2-5; TRBD2 aligns with 8 central bases. The sequencing here drew on CD4+ T cells from blood, taken before the transplant. CDR3 DNA (partial): TGTGCCTGGAGTGTACTGGGACTAGGGGAGACC. This encodes CAWSVLGLGET. The full CDR3 reads CAWSVLGLGETQYF.